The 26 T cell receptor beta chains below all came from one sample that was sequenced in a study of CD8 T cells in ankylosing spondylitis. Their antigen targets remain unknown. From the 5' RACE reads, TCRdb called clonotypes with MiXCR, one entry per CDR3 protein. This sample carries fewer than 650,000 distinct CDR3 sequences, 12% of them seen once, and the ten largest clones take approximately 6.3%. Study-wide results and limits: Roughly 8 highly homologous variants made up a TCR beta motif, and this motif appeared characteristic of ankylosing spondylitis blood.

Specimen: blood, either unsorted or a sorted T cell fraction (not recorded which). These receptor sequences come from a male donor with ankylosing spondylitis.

This CDR3 reads CASSESQTSRQYF. In DNA, the CDR3 is TGTGCCAGCAGTGAATCACAAACTAGCCGGCAGTACTTC. The chain employs TRBV25-1 and TRBJ2-5, with D possibly being TRBD2 (6 bases). CDR1 is MGHDK and CDR2 is SYGVNS in the germline V gene. V was pared by 1 base and J by 11 bases, with 14 bases between. The CDR3 length is 13 residues.

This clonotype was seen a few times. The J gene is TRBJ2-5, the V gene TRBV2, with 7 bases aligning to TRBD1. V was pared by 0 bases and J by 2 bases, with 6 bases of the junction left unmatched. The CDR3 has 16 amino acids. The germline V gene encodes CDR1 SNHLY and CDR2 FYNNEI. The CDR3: CASSEAGRGPQETQYF. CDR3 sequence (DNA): TGTGCCAGCAGTGAAGCGGGAAGGGGGCCTCAAGAGACCCAGTACTTC.

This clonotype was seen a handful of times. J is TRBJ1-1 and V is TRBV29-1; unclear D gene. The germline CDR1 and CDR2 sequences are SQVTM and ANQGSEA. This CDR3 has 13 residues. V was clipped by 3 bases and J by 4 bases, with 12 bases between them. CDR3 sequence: CSVEVFDGTEAFF. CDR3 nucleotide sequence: TGCAGCGTTGAGGTTTTTGACGGCACTGAAGCTTTCTTT.

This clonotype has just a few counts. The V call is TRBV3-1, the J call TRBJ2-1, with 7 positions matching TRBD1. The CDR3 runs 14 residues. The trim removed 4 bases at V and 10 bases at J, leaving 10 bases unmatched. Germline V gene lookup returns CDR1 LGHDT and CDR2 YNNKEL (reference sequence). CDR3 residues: CASSRFDRAGEQFF. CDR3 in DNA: TGTGCCAGCAGCCGCTTCGACAGGGCCGGGGAGCAGTTCTTC.

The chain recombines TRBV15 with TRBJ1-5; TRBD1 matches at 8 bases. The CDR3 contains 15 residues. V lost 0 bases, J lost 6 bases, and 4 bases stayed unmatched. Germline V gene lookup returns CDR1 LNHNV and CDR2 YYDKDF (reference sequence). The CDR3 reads CATSRDIQGVQPQHF. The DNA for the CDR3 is TGTGCCACCAGCAGAGATATACAGGGGGTTCAGCCCCAGCATTTT.

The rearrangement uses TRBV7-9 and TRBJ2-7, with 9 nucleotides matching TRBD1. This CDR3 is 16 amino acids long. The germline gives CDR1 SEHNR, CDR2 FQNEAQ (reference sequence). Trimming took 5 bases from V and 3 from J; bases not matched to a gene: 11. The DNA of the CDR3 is TGTGCCAGCAGCAGAGGGACAGGGATCACCCTCTACGAGCAGTACGTC. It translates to CASSRGTGITLYEQYV.

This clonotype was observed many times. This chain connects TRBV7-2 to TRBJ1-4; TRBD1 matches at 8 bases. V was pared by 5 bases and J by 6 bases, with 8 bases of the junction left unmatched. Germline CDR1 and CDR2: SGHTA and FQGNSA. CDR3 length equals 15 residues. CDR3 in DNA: TGTGCCAGCAGCCCTTCAACAGGGGGTCATGAAAAACTGTTTTTT. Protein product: CASSPSTGGHEKLFF. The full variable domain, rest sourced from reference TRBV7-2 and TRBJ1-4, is GAGVSQSPSNKVTEKGKDVELRCDPISGHTALYWYRQSLGQGLEFLIYFQGNSAPDKSGLPSDRFSAERTGGSVSTLTIQRTQQEDSAVYLCASSPSTGGHEKLFFGSGTQLSVL.

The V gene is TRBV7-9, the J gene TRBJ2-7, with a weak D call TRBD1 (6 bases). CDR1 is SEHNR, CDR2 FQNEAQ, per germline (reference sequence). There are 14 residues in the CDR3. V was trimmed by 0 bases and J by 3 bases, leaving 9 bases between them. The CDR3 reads CASSLAGHNYEQYV. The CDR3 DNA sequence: TGTGCCAGCAGCTTAGCGGGACATAACTACGAGCAGTACGTC.

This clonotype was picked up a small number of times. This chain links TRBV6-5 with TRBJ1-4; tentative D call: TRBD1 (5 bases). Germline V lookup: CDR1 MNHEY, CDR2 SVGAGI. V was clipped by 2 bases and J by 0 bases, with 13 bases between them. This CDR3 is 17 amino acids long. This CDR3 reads CASSYPRGGSTNEKLFF. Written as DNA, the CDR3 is TGTGCCAGCAGTTACCCCCGCGGGGGATCAACTAATGAAAAACTGTTTTTT.

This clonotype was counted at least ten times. CDR3 sequence reads: CASSQWGAEQFF. For the CDR3, the DNA is TGTGCCAGCAGCCAATGGGGGGCTGAGCAGTTCTTC. The chain recombines TRBV14 with TRBJ2-1; D may match TRBD1 or TRBD2 (6 bases each). The V gene's germline CDR1 is SGHDN and CDR2 FVKESK. This CDR3 contains 12 residues. V dropped 2 bases and J dropped 9 bases, with 8 bases sitting between them.

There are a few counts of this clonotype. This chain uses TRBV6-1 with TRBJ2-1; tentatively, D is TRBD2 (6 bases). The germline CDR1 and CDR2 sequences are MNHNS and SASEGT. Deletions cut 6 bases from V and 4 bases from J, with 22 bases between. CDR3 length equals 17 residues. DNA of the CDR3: TGTGCCAGCAGAAATTTTCACGGGACTCCCGATTACAATGAGCAGTTCTTC. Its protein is CASRNFHGTPDYNEQFF.

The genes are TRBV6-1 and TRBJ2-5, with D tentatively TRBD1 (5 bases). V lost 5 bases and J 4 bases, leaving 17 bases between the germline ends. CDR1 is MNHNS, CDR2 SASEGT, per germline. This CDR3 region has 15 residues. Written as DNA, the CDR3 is TGTGCCAGCAGTCCGTGGGTAGGGGTGGTAGAGACCCAGTACTTC. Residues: CASSPWVGVVETQYF.

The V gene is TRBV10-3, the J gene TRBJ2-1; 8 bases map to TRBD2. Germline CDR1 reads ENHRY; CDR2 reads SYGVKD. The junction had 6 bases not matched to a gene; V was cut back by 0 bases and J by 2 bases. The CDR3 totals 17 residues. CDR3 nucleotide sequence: TGTGCCATCAGTGAGTCCAGCGGGAGAGGAACCTACAATGAGCAGTTCTTC. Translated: CAISESSGRGTYNEQFF.

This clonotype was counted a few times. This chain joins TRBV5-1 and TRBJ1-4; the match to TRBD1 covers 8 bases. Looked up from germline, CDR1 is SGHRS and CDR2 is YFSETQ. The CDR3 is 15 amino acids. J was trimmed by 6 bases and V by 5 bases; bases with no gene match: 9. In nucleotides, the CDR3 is TGCGCCAGCAGAGATGTTCCGGGACAGGATGAAAAACTGTTTTTT. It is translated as CASRDVPGQDEKLFF. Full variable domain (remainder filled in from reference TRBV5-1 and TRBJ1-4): KAGVTQTPRYLIKTRGQQVTLSCSPISGHRSVSWYQQTPGQGLQFLFEYFSETQRNKGNFPGRFSGRQFSNSRSEMNVSTLELGDSALYLCASRDVPGQDEKLFFGSGTQLSVL.

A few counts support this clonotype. The CDR3 loop is CAWVLPYGYTF. The CDR3 coding sequence is TGTGCCTGGGTGCTTCCCTATGGCTACACCTTC. This chain uses TRBV30 with TRBJ1-2; D gene uncertain. The germline CDR1 and CDR2 sequences are GTSNPN and SVGIG (reference sequence). There are 11 residues in the CDR3. V was cut by 5 bases and J by 4 bases, with 8 bases left in between. The variable domain in full, with the rest retrieved from reference TRBV30 and TRBJ1-2, is SQTIHQWPATLVQPVGSPLSLECTVEGTSNPNLYWYRQAAGRGLQLLFYSVGIGQISSEVPQNLSASRPQDRQFILSSKKLLLSDSGFYLCAWVLPYGYTFGSGTRLTVV.

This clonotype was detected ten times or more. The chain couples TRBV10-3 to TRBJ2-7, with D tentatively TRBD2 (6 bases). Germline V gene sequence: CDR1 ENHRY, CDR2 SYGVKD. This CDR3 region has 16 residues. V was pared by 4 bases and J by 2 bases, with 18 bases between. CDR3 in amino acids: CAISGPLADHTYEQYF. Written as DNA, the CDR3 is TGTGCCATCAGTGGGCCACTAGCAGATCACACCTACGAGCAGTACTTC.

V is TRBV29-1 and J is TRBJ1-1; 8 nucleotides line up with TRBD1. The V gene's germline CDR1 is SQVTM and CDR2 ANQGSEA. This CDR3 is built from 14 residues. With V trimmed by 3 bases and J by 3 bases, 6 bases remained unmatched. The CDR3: CSVDRGRFDTEAFF. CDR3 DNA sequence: TGCAGCGTTGACAGGGGGCGTTTTGACACTGAAGCTTTCTTT.

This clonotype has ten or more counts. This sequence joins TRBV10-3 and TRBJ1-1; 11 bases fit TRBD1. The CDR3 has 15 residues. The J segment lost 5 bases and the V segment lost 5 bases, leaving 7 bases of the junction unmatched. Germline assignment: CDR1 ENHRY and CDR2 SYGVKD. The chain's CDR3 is CAISPGQGARTEAFF. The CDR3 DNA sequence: TGTGCCATCAGTCCCGGACAGGGGGCGCGGACTGAAGCTTTCTTT.

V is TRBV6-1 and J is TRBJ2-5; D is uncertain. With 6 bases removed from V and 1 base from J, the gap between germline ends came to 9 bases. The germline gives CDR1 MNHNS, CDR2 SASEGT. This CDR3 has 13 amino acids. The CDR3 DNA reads TGTGCCAGCAGGCCGACGGTCCAAGAGACCCAGTACTTC. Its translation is CASRPTVQETQYF.

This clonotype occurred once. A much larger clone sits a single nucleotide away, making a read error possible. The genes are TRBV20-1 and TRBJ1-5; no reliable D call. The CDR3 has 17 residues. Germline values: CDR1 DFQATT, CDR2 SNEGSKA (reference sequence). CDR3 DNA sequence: TGCTGTGCTAGAGATCCAGTCGGGCGAAATAGCAATCAGCCCCAGCATTTT. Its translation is CCARDPVGRNSNQPQHF.

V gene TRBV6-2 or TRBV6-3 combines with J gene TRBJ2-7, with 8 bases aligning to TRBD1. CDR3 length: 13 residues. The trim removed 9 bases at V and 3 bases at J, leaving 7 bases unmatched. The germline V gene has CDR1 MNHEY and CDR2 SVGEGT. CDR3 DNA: TGTGCCAGTCTCCGACAGGGGAGCTACGAGCAGTACGTC. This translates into CASLRQGSYEQYV.

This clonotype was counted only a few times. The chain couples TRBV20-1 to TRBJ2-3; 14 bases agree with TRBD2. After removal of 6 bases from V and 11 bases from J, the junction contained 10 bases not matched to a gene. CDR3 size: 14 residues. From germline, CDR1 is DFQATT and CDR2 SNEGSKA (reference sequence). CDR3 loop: CSATGTSGRWEQYF. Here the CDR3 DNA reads TGCAGTGCGACTGGGACTAGCGGGAGATGGGAGCAGTATTTT.

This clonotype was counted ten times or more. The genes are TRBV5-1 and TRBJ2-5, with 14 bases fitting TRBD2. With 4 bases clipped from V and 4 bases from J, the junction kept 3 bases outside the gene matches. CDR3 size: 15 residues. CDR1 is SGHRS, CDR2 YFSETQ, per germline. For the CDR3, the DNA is TGCGCCAGCAGCACCGGACTAGCGGGAGGAGAGACCCAGTACTTC. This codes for CASSTGLAGGETQYF.

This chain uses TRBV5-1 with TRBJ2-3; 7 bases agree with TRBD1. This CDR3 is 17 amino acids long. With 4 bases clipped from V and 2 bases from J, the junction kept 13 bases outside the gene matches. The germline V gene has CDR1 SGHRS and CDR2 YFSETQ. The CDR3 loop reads CASSVKDRDYFTDTQYF. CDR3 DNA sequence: TGCGCCAGCAGCGTGAAAGACAGGGATTACTTCACAGATACGCAGTATTTT.

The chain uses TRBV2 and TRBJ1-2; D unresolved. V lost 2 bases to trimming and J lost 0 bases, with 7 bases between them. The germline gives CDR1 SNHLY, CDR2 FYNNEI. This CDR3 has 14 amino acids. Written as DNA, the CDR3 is TGTGCCAGCAGTGAACAGTATGCTAACTATGGCTACACCTTC. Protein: CASSEQYANYGYTF.

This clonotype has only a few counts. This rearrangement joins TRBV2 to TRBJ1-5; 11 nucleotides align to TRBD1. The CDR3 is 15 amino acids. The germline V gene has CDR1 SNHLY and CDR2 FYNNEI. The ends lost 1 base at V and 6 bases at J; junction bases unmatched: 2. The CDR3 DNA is TGTGCCAGCAGTGAAGGGACAGGGGGCAGTCAGCCCCAGCATTTT. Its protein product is CASSEGTGGSQPQHF.